The present T cell receptor beta chain was sequenced within a study of OX40 agonist ivuxolimab in advanced cancers. Whole-study context: Ivuxolimab, which is an agonistic anti-OX40 (CD134) antibody, was administered to the patients. While on treatment, patients had intravenous ivuxolimab at 0.01 to 10 mg/kg every 2 weeks. Dose-escalation patients had hepatocellular carcinoma, melanoma, renal cell or head and neck cancer. Points from the study as a whole: Both CD4+ and CD8+ T cell populations in blood had undergone clonal expansion by week 6 at 0.1 to 3.0 mg/kg.

This CDR3 spans 15 amino acids. Germline V gene sequence: CDR1 LNHDA, CDR2 SQIVND (reference sequence). V lost 3 bases to trimming and J lost 7 bases, with 16 bases between them. Regarding this clone: The target antigen is unknown.

Produced via immunoSEQ multiplex PCR; TCRdb's table is partial and in-frame only. The sample holds 35,000 to 45,000 clones; nearly 90% are singletons and the top ten take roughly 18%. The source is an adult with an advanced solid tumor such as melanoma, head and neck, liver or kidney cancer. This rearrangement joins TRBV19 to TRBJ2-1, with D possibly being TRBD2 (6 bases). This specimen consisted of CD4+ or CD8+ T cells sorted from blood, obtained in a trial of the OX40 agonist ivuxolimab. The CDR3 loop is CASSIWRADKNEQFF. CDR3 DNA: TGTGCCAGTAGTATTTGGAGGGCAGATAAAAATGAGCAGTTCTTC.